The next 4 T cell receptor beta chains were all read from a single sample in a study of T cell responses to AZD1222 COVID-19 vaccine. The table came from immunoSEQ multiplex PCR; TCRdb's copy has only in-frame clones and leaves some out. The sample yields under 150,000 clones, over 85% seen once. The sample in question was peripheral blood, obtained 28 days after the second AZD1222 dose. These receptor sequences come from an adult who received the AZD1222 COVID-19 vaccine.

CDR3 nucleotide sequence: TGTGCCAGCAGCCTTCCGGCAAGGGAGACCCAGTACTTC. Amino acids: CASSLPARETQYF. J is TRBJ2-5 and V is TRBV2; D gene ambiguous. Germline CDR1 and CDR2: SNHLY and FYNNEI. This CDR3 is 13 amino acids long. Deletions cut 6 bases from V and 5 bases from J, with 13 bases between.

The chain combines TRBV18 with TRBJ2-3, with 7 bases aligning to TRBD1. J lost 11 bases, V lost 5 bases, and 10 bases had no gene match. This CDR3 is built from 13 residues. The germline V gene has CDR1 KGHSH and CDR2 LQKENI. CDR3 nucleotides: TGTGCCAGCTCAACGGGGCCGGCAGGGGGGCAGTATTTT. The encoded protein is CASSTGPAGGQYF.

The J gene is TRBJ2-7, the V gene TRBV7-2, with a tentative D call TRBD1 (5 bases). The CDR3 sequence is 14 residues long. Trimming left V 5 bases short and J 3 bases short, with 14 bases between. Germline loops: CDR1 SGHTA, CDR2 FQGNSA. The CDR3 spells CASSIRPGNYEQYF. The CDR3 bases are TGTGCCAGCAGCATTAGGCCAGGGAACTACGAGCAGTACTTC.

The CDR3 spells CASSIQGAYGYTF. The DNA for the CDR3 is TGTGCCAGTAGTATACAGGGGGCCTATGGCTACACCTTC. V and J are TRBV19 and TRBJ1-2, with 8 bases lining up with TRBD1. Germline assignment: CDR1 LNHDA and CDR2 SQIVND (reference sequence). This CDR3 contains 13 residues. Trimming took 2 bases from V and 4 from J; bases not matched to a gene: 0.